Listed here are 8 T cell receptor beta chains from one sample, sequenced in a study of identical twins (TCRdb year 2016). Library preparation used 5' RACE. Sequencer: Illumina HiSeq 2000. TCRdb ran its own pipeline on the public reads, namely fastp trimming at Q25 and MiXCR clone calling, and kept in-frame beta chains. Rows matching on CDR3 protein sequence are summarized as one entry with the most common DNA and genes. The sample data list about 520,000 distinct CDR3 sequences, and 20% to 25% of these were observed just once. Around 0.9% of the sample comes from the top ten. In addition, the sample was reused for a study of T cells expressing NK-cell markers.

The sample taken for sequencing was CD4+ T cells sorted from blood. The receptors come from a woman between 18 and 29 years old in good health.

The V call is TRBV12-3 or TRBV12-4, the J call TRBJ2-2; 10 bases fit TRBD1. After removal of 6 bases from V and 6 bases from J, the junction contained 13 bases not matched to a gene. The CDR3 is 17 residues long. The DNA of the CDR3 is TGTGCCAGCAGCCCACGATGGACAGGGGGAGTGGCCGGGGAGCTGTTTTTT. It specifies CASSPRWTGGVAGELFF.

This clonotype occurred a few times. The chain joins TRBV27 to TRBJ1-2; a possible D gene is TRBD1 (5 bases). CDR1 and CDR2 from the germline V gene are MNHEY and SMNVEV (reference sequence). V lost 3 bases and J lost 5, with 16 bases in between. The CDR3 sequence is 15 residues long. In nucleotides, the CDR3 is TGTGCCAGCAGTTTGTACGTAGGGGCGGGGTATGGCTACACCTTC. This sequence encodes CASSLYVGAGYGYTF.

This clonotype was recorded a few times. The J gene is TRBJ2-7, the V gene TRBV12-3 or TRBV12-4, with TRBD1 matching 11 bases. This CDR3 is built from 15 residues. Trimming at V came to 5 bases and at J to 2 bases, leaving 5 bases not matched to a gene. CDR3 sequence reads: CASSDRDRGTYEQYF. Here the CDR3 DNA reads TGTGCCAGCAGTGACCGGGACAGGGGGACCTACGAGCAGTACTTC.

The chain employs TRBV15 and TRBJ2-1; a weak D match, TRBD2 (6 bases). V dropped 1 base and J dropped 8 bases, with 21 bases sitting between them. The CDR3 loop spans 17 amino acids. CDR1 and CDR2 (germline): LNHNV, YYDKDF (reference sequence). The CDR3 is CATSRVDRDWITDEQFF. The DNA for the CDR3 is TGTGCCACCAGCAGAGTCGACCGGGACTGGATCACGGATGAGCAGTTCTTC.

The rearrangement links TRBV12-3 or TRBV12-4 to TRBJ1-2; no definite D call. The CDR3 consists of 13 residues. Trimming took off 2 bases at V and 13 bases at J, with 17 bases between the two ends. The CDR3 is CASSLNSRPRGTF. In DNA, the CDR3 is TGTGCCAGCAGTTTAAATAGTCGGCCCCGGGGCACCTTC.

This chain connects TRBV20-1 to TRBJ2-3; 11 nucleotides align to TRBD1. Germline-derived CDR1 and CDR2 are DFQATT and SNEGSKA (reference sequence). The CDR3 contains 14 residues. The CDR3 DNA reads TGCAGCGCGGGACAGGGGGTGGTCTTAGATACGCAGTATTTT. Residues: CSAGQGVVLDTQYF.

This chain connects TRBV2 to TRBJ2-7, with a weak D call TRBD2 (6 bases). The CDR3 sequence is 13 residues long. Between the trimmed V and J ends, which lost 7 bases and 2 bases, there was a span of 12 bases. CDR1 and CDR2 (germline): SNHLY, FYNNEI. Here the CDR3 DNA reads TGTGCCAGCAAATCGGGGGAGACCTACGAGCAGTACTTC. Translating gives CASKSGETYEQYF. Supplemented by reference TRBV2 and TRBJ2-7, the full variable domain reads EPEVTQTPSHQVTQMGQEVILRCVPISNHLYFYWYRQILGQKVEFLVSFYNNEISEKSEIFDDQFSVERPDGSNFTLKIRSTKLEDSAMYFCASKSGETYEQYFGPGTRLTVT.

This clonotype was counted only a few times. The genes are TRBV12-3 or TRBV12-4 and TRBJ2-1; 12 positions match TRBD2. The CDR3 is 15 amino acids. The junction had 5 bases not matched to a gene; V was cut back by 5 bases and J by 6 bases. CDR3 sequence: CASSRTSGIPNEQFF. In nucleotides, the CDR3 is TGTGCCAGCAGTAGGACTAGCGGGATCCCCAATGAGCAGTTCTTC.